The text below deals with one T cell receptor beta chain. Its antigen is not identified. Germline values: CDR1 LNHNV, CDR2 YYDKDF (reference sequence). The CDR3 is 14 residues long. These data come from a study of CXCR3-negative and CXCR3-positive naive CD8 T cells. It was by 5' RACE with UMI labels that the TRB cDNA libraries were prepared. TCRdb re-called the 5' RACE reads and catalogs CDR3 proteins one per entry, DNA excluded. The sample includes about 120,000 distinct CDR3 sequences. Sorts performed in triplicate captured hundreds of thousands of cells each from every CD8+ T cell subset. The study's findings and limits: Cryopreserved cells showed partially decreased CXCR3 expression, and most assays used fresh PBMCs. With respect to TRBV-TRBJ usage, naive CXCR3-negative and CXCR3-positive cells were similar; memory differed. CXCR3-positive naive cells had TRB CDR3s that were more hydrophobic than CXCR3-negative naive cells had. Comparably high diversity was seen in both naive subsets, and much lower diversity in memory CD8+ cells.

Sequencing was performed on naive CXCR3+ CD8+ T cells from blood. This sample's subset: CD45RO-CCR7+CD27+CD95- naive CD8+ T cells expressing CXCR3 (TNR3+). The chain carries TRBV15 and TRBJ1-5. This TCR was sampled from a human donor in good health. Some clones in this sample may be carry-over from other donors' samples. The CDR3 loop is CATRGLDSNQPQHF.